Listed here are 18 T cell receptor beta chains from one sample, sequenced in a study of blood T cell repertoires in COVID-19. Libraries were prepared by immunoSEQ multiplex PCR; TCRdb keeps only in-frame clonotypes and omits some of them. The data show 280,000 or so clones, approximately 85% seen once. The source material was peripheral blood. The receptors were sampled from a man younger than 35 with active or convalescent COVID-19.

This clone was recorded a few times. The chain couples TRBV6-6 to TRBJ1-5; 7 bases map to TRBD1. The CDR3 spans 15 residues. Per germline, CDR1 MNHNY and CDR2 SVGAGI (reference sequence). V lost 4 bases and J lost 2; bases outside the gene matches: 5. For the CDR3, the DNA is TGTGCCAGCAGTTCCTATACAGGGGGCAATCAGCCCCAGCATTTT. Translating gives CASSSYTGGNQPQHF.

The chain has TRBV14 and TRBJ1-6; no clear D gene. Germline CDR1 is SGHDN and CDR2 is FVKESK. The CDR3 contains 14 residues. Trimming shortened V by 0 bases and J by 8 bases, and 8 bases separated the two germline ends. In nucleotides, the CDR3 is TGTGCCAGCAGCCAAGATTTCGCGCATTCACCCCTCCACTTT. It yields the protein CASSQDFAHSPLHF. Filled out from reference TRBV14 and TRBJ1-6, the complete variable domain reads EAGVTQFPSHSVIEKGQTVTLRCDPISGHDNLYWYRRVMGKEIKFLLHFVKESKQDESGMPNNRFLAERTGGTYSTLKVQPAELEDSGVYFCASSQDFAHSPLHFGNGTRLTVT.

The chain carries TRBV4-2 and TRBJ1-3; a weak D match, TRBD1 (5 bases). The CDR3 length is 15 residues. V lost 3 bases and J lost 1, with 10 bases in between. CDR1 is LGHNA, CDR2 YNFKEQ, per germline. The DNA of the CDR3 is TGTGCCAGCAGCCACCCAGGGACTTCTGGAAACACCATATATTTT. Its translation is CASSHPGTSGNTIYF.

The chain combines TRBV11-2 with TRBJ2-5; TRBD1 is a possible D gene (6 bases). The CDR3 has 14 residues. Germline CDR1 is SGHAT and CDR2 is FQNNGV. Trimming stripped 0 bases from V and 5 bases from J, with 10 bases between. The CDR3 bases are TGTGCCAGCAGCTTAGATGGGGGCGGGGAGACCCAGTACTTC. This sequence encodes CASSLDGGGETQYF.

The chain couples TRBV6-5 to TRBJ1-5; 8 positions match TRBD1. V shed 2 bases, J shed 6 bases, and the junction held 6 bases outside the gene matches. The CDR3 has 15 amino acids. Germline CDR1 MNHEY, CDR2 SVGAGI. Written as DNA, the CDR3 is TGTGCCAGCAGTTACCGACAGGGGTCGGGTCAGCCCCAGCATTTT. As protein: CASSYRQGSGQPQHF.

In DNA form, the CDR3 reads TGTGCCAGCAGCTCCTTTTCACAAACCTACGAGCAGTACTTC. Encoded protein: CASSSFSQTYEQYF. The chain combines TRBV13 with TRBJ2-7; D not resolved. The CDR3 length is 14 residues. The germline CDR1 and CDR2 sequences are PRHDT and FYEKMQ (reference sequence). Deletions cut 4 bases from V and 2 bases from J, with 12 bases between.

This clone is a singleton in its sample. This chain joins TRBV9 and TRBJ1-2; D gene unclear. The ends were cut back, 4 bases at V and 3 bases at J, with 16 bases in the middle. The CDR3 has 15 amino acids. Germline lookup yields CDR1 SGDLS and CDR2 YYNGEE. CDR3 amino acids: CASSSSRLSDYGYTF. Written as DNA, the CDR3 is TGTGCCAGCAGCTCCTCCCGGTTGAGTGACTATGGCTACACCTTC.

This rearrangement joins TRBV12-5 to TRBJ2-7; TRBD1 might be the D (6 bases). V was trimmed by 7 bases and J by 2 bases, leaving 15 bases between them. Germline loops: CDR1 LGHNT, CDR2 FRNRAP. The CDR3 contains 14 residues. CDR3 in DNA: TGTGCTAGTGTCTCCGGGACATTCCCCTACGAGCAGTACTTC. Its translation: CASVSGTFPYEQYF.

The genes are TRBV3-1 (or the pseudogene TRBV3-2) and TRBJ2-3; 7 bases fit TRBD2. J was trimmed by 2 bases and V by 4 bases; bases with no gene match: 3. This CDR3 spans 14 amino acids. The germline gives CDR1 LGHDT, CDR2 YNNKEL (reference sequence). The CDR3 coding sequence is TGTGCCAGCAGCCGGGGACTACACACAGATACGCAGTATTTT. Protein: CASSRGLHTDTQYF.

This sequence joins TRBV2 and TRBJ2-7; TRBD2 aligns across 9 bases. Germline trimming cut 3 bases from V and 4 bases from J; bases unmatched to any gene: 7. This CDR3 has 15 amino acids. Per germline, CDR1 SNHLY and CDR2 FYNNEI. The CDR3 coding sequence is TGTGCCAGCAGTGAGTCTCTAGCGGGGTCTTACGAGCAGTACTTC. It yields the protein CASSESLAGSYEQYF. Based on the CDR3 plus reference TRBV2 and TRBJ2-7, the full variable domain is EPEVTQTPSHQVTQMGQEVILRCVPISNHLYFYWYRQILGQKVEFLVSFYNNEISEKSEIFDDQFSVERPDGSNFTLKIRSTKLEDSAMYFCASSESLAGSYEQYFGPGTRLTVT.

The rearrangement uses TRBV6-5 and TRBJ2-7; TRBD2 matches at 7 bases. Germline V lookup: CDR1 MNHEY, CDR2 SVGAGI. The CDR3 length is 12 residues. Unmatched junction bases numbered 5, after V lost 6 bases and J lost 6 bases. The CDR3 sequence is CASSLGLGEQYF. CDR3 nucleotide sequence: TGTGCCAGCAGCCTCGGACTAGGCGAGCAGTACTTC.

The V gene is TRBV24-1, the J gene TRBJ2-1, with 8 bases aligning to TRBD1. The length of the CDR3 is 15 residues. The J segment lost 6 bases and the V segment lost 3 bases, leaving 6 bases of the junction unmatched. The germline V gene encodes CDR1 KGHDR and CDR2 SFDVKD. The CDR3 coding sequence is TGTGCCACCAGTGATCCGGACAGGGATATCAATGAGCAGTTCTTC. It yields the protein CATSDPDRDINEQFF.

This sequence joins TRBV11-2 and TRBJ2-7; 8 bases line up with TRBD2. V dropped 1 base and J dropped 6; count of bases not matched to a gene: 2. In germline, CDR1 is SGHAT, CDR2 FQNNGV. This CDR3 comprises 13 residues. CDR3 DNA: TGTGCCAGCAGCTTAGCGGGGGGGAGCGAGCAGTACTTC. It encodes CASSLAGGSEQYF.

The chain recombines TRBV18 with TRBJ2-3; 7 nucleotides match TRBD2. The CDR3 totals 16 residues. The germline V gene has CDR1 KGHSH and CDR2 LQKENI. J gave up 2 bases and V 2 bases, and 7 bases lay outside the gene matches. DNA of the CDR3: TGTGCCAGCTCACCATTTCCGGGGGGTACCACAGATACGCAGTATTTT. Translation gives CASSPFPGGTTDTQYF.

As DNA, the CDR3 is TGCGCCAGCAGCCAAGAGTTAGCGGGGAATCCCACAGATACGCAGTATTTT. Amino acids: CASSQELAGNPTDTQYF. The chain recombines TRBV4-3 with TRBJ2-3; 8 nucleotides agree with TRBD2. The germline V gene encodes CDR1 LGHNA and CDR2 YSLEER. V trimming: 0 bases; J trimming: 2 bases; junction bases outside the gene matches: 7. This CDR3 region has 17 residues.

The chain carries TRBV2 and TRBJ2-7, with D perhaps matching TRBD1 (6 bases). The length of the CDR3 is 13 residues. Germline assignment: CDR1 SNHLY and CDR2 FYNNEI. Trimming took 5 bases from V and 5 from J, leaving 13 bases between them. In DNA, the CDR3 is TGTGCCAGCAGTCCTAACAGGGCCCACGAGCAGTACTTC. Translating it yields CASSPNRAHEQYF.

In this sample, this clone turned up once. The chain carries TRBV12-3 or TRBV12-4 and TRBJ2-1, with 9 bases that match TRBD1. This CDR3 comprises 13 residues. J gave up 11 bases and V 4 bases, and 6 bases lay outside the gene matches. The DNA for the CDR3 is TGTGCCAGCAGTTCGCGGACAGGGGCGCAGCAGTTCTTC. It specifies CASSSRTGAQQFF.

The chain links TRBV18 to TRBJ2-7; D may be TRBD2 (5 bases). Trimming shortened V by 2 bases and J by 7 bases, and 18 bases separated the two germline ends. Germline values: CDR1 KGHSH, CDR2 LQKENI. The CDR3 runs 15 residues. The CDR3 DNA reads TGTGCCAGCTCACCAAGAGCTAGCTCTTCGGGGGAGCAGTACTTC. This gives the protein CASSPRASSSGEQYF.